A selection of T cell receptor beta chains follows, all from one sample in a study of blood T cell repertoires in COVID-19. The method was immunoSEQ multiplex PCR; TCRdb's version includes in-frame clones alone and lacks a portion of them. Here the sample spans some 45,000 clones, about 88% being singletons. Sequencing was done on a sample of peripheral blood. The receptors derive from a human donor in a cohort sampled during active COVID-19. Each CDR3 is given without its conserved first and last residue. Clone size is stated in some rows and not others, as once, few, many or a class when expanded.

>TRBV9|TRBJ2-5|-
ASSATSQETQY
>TRBV5-4|TRBJ2-2|-
ASSIQGNTGELF
>TRBV7-2|TRBJ2-7|-
ASSSGTVSYEQY
>TRBV7-2|TRBJ2-7|few
ASSLVAPTGPLSNEQY
>TRBV6-6|TRBJ1-4|-
ASIQGGEGEKLF
>TRBV12-3/TRBV12-4|TRBJ1-2|-
ASSPGENYGYT
>TRBV5-1|TRBJ2-2|-
ASSFGNTGELF
>TRBV7-2|TRBJ2-2|-
ASSLGTGDRFIGELF
>TRBV19|TRBJ2-5|once
ASSPGQKETQY
>TRBV5-6|TRBJ2-1|once
ASSPQLAGPSSSYNEQF
>TRBV4-1|TRBJ2-6|once
ASSQAGFGANVLT
>TRBV7-6|TRBJ1-5|-
ASSFGVTDRGCYQPQH
>TRBV19|TRBJ1-2|few
ATKEGPGGKHT
>TRBV6-5|TRBJ1-5|-
ASIRGGVSNQPQH
>TRBV5-6|TRBJ1-3|-
ASSLYGAGNTIY
>TRBV5-5|TRBJ2-7|-
ASSQTPGTDISYEQY
>TRBV5-1|TRBJ1-2|-
ASSPGTGEHGYT
>TRBV12-3/TRBV12-4|TRBJ1-1|-
ASSRDRSTEAF
>TRBV20-1|TRBJ1-1|once
SASGSGNTEAF
>TRBV2|TRBJ1-1|-
ASSGGTVLRGTEAF
>TRBV6-2/TRBV6-3|TRBJ2-5|-
ASSYSVGRAQY
>TRBV7-9|TRBJ1-3|once
ASSLISQGPGNTIY
>TRBV4-3|TRBJ1-1|-
ASSQEQGIMNTEAF
>TRBV3-1/TRBV3-2|TRBJ1-6|once
ASSPFSGTGDSPLH
>TRBV6-1|TRBJ1-5|-
ASSDGWIPDRGHQPQH
>TRBV4-1|TRBJ1-4|-
ASSHGWTGVSEKLF
>TRBV4-2|TRBJ1-4|-
ASSQGINEKLF
>TRBV10-1|TRBJ2-7|-
ASSESGAVYEQY
>TRBV6-4|TRBJ2-3|-
ASSDSGQGSDTQY
>TRBV7-2|TRBJ2-7|-
ASSWTGVGEQY
>TRBV10-2|TRBJ1-5|-
ASDDRGGYQPQH
>TRBV5-1|TRBJ1-5|once
ASSLDGNSNQPQH
>TRBV10-3|TRBJ2-5|-
AISERGGAGETQY
>TRBV5-5|TRBJ1-1|once
ASSVTAMNTEAF
>TRBV19|TRBJ2-3|-
ASNPGTAYTDTQY
>TRBV6-2/TRBV6-3|TRBJ1-2|-
ASSYQASHYGYT
>TRBV7-8|TRBJ2-7|-
ASRYDSRDGQY
>TRBV18|TRBJ2-7|-
ASSESQGPYEQY
>TRBV15|TRBJ2-7|once
ATSRGGLSSYEQY
>TRBV6-1|TRBJ1-2|-
ASSEGQWYGYT
>TRBV3-1/TRBV3-2|TRBJ2-1|-
ASSQAGDRLSNEQF
>TRBV11-2|TRBJ1-1|-
ASSPSVGGSRTEAF
>TRBV7-2|TRBJ1-2|-
ASSLRQRGGYT
>TRBV3-1/TRBV3-2|TRBJ2-7|-
ASSLFYEQY